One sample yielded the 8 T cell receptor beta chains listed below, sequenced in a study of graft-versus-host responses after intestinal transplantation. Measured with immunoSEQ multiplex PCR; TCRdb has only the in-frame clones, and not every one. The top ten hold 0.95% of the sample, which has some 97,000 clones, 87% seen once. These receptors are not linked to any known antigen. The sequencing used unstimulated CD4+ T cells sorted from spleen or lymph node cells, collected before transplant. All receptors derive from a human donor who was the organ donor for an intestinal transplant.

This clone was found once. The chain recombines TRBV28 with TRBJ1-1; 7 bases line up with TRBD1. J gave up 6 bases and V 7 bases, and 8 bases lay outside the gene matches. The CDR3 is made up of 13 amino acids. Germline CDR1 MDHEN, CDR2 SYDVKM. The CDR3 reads CASIKTGRSEAFF. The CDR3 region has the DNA TGTGCCAGCATCAAGACAGGGCGGTCTGAAGCTTTCTTT. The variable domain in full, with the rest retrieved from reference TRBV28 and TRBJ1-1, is DVKVTQSSRYLVKRTGEKVFLECVQDMDHENMFWYRQDPGLGLRLIYFSYDVKMKEKGDIPEGYSVSREKKERFSLILESASTNQTSMYLCASIKTGRSEAFFGQGTRLTVV.

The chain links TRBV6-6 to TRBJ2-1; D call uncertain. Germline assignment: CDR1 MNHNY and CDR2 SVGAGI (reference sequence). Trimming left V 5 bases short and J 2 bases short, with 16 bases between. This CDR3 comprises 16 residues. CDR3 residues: CASSNLGIPPYNEQFF. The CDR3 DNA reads TGTGCCAGCAGTAACCTGGGGATCCCTCCCTACAATGAGCAGTTCTTC.

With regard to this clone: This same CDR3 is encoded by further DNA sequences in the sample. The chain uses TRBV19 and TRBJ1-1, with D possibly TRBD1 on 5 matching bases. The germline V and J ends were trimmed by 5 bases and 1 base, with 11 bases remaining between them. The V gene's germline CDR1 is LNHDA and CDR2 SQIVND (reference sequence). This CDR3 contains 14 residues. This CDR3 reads CASSLREGNTEAFF. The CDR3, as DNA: TGTGCCAGTAGTCTCAGGGAGGGGAACACTGAAGCTTTCTTT.

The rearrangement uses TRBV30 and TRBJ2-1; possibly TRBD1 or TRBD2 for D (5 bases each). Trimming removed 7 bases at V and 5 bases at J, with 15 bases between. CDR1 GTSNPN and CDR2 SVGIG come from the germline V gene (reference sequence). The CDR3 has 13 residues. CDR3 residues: CASHWDVHNEQFF. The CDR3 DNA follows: TGTGCCTCGCACTGGGACGTTCACAATGAGCAGTTCTTC.

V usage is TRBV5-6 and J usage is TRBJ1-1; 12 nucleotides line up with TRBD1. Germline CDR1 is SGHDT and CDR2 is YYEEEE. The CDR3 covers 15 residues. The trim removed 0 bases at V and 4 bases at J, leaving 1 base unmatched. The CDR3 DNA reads TGTGCCAGCAGCTTGGGGGACAGGGGGCCCACTGAAGCTTTCTTT. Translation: CASSLGDRGPTEAFF.

CDR3 loop: CASSQTTGTSYEQYF. The CDR3 DNA reads as TGTGCCAGCAGCCAGACGACAGGGACCTCCTACGAGCAGTACTTC. The chain couples TRBV4-2 to TRBJ2-7; 7 bases fit TRBD1. Germline trimming cut 3 bases from V and 0 bases from J; bases unmatched to any gene: 5. Germline loops: CDR1 LGHNA, CDR2 YNFKEQ. The CDR3 contains 15 residues.

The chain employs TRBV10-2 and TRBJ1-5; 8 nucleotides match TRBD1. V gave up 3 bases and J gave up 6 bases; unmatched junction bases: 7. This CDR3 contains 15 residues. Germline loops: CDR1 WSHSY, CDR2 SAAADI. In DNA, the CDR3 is TGCGCCAGCAGTGAAAGGACAGGGTTGTTTCAGCCCCAGCATTTT. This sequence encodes CASSERTGLFQPQHF.

CDR3 in DNA: TGTGCCAGCAGCTTGAGGTCGGGGGGCAGGGGTCGGTCCGATAATTCACCCCTCCACTTT. This encodes CASSLRSGGRGRSDNSPLHF. The chain has TRBV7-8 and TRBJ1-6, with D perhaps matching TRBD1 (6 bases). Trimming took off 3 bases at V and 5 bases at J, with 26 bases between the two ends. Germline V CDR1 and CDR2: SGHVS, FQNEAQ. This CDR3 region has 20 residues.